The 8 T cell receptor beta chains below come from one sample, sequenced in a study of CD8+ T cells in alopecia areata. Treatment specified: oral pan-JAK inhibitor, 5-10 mg twice daily. As the sequencing template, cDNA was produced by extracting RNA and reverse transcribing it. This table comes from immunoSEQ multiplex PCR, and its TCRdb copy is limited to in-frame clones, with some not included. The sample shows about 190,000 clones, roughly three fifths of them seen only once. Specimen: CD4+ T cells sorted from blood, collected at week 4, from a patient treated with tofacitinib. Receptors were obtained from a human donor with alopecia areata.

This rearrangement joins TRBV30 to TRBJ2-1, with TRBD2 as a possible D gene (6 bases). Trimming pared 7 bases from V and 2 bases from J, leaving 12 bases between. The CDR3 covers 13 residues. The germline gives CDR1 GTSNPN, CDR2 SVGIG (reference sequence). CDR3 nucleotide sequence: TGTGCCTTACGGGACTCCCCCTACAATGAGCAGTTCTTC. This sequence encodes CALRDSPYNEQFF.

This clone was picked up a small number of times. The chain links TRBV29-1 to TRBJ2-2; the match to TRBD2 covers 9 bases. CDR1 is SQVTM and CDR2 is ANQGSEA in the germline V gene. V gave up 4 bases and J gave up 0 bases; unmatched junction bases: 6. CDR3 length: 16 residues. CDR3 nucleotide sequence: TGCAGCGTTGTCCCCAGCGGGAGGACGAACACCGGGGAGCTGTTTTTT. Its protein product is CSVVPSGRTNTGELFF.

The rearrangement links TRBV30 to TRBJ2-3, with D possibly TRBD2 on 5 matching bases. Germline V gene lookup returns CDR1 GTSNPN and CDR2 SVGIG (reference sequence). CDR3 length equals 16 residues. V was clipped by 3 bases and J by 4 bases, with 20 bases between them. CDR3 sequence: CAWRQEDFLCADTQYF. CDR3 in DNA: TGTGCCTGGAGGCAAGAGGACTTCCTTTGCGCAGATACGCAGTATTTT.

This clone has more than one count but fewer than ten. The chain employs TRBV13 and TRBJ2-6; D not resolved. The CDR3 runs 15 residues. V was clipped by 3 bases and J by 2 bases, with 8 bases between them. Germline V CDR1 and CDR2: PRHDT, FYEKMQ (reference sequence). The CDR3 DNA reads as TGTGCCAGCAGCTTTCGTAGTACTGGGGCCAACGTCCTGACTTTC. Translating it yields CASSFRSTGANVLTF. Based on the CDR3 plus reference TRBV13 and TRBJ2-6, the full variable domain is AAGVIQSPRHLIKEKRETATLKCYPIPRHDTVYWYQQGPGQDPQFLISFYEKMQSDKGSIPDRFSAQQFSDYHSELNMSSLELGDSALYFCASSFRSTGANVLTFGAGSRLTVL.

This clone appeared a few times. The chain combines TRBV29-1 with TRBJ2-1; D may be TRBD1 (6 bases). The CDR3 runs 14 residues. Germline V gives CDR1 SQVTM, CDR2 ANQGSEA. V lost 6 bases and J lost 2, with 14 bases in between. CDR3 nucleotides: TGCAGCGTGAGGGCAGGGGCTACCTACAATGAGCAGTTCTTC. Residues: CSVRAGATYNEQFF.

This sequence joins TRBV27 and TRBJ1-2; D unresolved. CDR1 and CDR2 from the germline V gene are MNHEY and SMNVEV (reference sequence). The germline V and J ends were trimmed by 9 bases and 4 bases, with 12 bases remaining between them. The CDR3 runs to 12 residues. CDR3 region: CASYDKGYGYTF. The CDR3 DNA is TGTGCCAGTTACGACAAGGGCTATGGCTACACCTTC.

The V call is TRBV29-1, the J call TRBJ2-3; TRBD1 matches 9 bases. V shed 8 bases and J 2 bases; nucleotides not matched to a gene: 8. The CDR3 loop spans 14 amino acids. CDR1 and CDR2 (germline): SQVTM, ANQGSEA. DNA for the CDR3: TGCAGCACCTACGGGGACAGGGACACAGATACGCAGTATTTT. Protein: CSTYGDRDTDTQYF.

The CDR3 sequence is CASGRAGGSWTGELFF. CDR3 in DNA: TGTGCTAGTGGTCGGGCGGGAGGCAGTTGGACCGGGGAGCTGTTTTTT. J is TRBJ2-2 and V is TRBV12-5, with 8 bases fitting TRBD2. From germline, CDR1 is LGHNT and CDR2 FRNRAP. V shed 5 bases, J shed 5 bases, and the junction held 10 bases outside the gene matches. This CDR3 has 16 amino acids.